This T cell receptor (beta chain) appears in the sequencing data of a study of cytomegalovirus exposure and HLA in healthy donors. This clone was counted once. Researchers ran the PCR with 60 Vbeta and 13 Jbeta primers. The repertoire was sequenced with immunoSEQ multiplex PCR; TCRdb's copy has only in-frame clones and lacks some. The table lists 200,000 to 250,000 clones, roughly 90% of them singletons. The origin of this receptor is a woman younger than 30 in good health and CMV-seronegative. The sequenced sample was PBMCs.

CDR3 in amino acids: CASSRTSGRTTDTQYF. CDR3 coding DNA: TGCGCCAGCAGCCGGACTAGCGGGAGGACCACAGATACGCAGTATTTT. This rearrangement joins TRBV5-1 to TRBJ2-3; 14 positions agree with TRBD2. Per germline, CDR1 SGHRS and CDR2 YFSETQ. The CDR3 extends over 16 amino acids. The junction had 3 bases not matched to a gene; V was cut back by 4 bases and J by 2 bases.